The 5 T cell receptor beta chains below come from one sample, sequenced in a study of blood T cells in healthy people across ages. It was with a sample-barcoded 5' primer and a J-beta primer mix that a second PCR of about 7 to 12 cycles was run. In TCRdb, the 5' RACE reads were re-called with MiXCR into one record per CDR3 protein. The sample lists about 1 million distinct CDR3 sequences, around 45% occurring once. Sequencing was done on a sample of blood. The receptors shown here come from an older woman in good health.

This clonotype occurred a few times. This rearrangement joins TRBV10-3 to TRBJ2-7, with 9 bases aligning to TRBD1. Trimming at V came to 2 bases and at J to 7 bases, leaving 6 bases not matched to a gene. CDR1 is ENHRY, CDR2 SYGVKD, per germline. The CDR3 runs 14 residues. In nucleotides, the CDR3 is TGTGCCATCAGTGAGGCGGGGACAGGGTGGGAGCAGTACTTC. It codes for CAISEAGTGWEQYF.

This rearrangement joins TRBV5-1 to TRBJ2-3, with D possibly called TRBD1 or TRBD2 (5 bases each). Germline CDR1 reads SGHRS; CDR2 reads YFSETQ. This CDR3 spans 15 amino acids. The ends were cut back, 4 bases at V and 0 bases at J, with 12 bases in the middle. CDR3 nucleotides: TGCGCCAGCAGCCTCAGGGAGTCGAGCACAGATACGCAGTATTTT. Translating it yields CASSLRESSTDTQYF.

In this sample, this clonotype turned up many times. V and J are TRBV10-3 and TRBJ1-2, with no clear D. This CDR3 has 17 amino acids. Trimming shortened V by 0 bases and J by 1 base, and 15 bases separated the two germline ends. CDR1 is ENHRY and CDR2 is SYGVKD in the germline V gene. The CDR3, as DNA: TGTGCCATCAGTGAGTCACTTAGAACAGCCCATAACTATGGCTACACCTTC. Its protein product is CAISESLRTAHNYGYTF.

This clonotype was counted at least ten times. The chain uses TRBV5-5 and TRBJ2-1; 7 bases are shared with TRBD2. V lost 0 bases to trimming and J lost 2 bases; unmatched junction nucleotides: 2. The CDR3 totals 15 residues. Germline-derived CDR1 and CDR2 are SGHKS and YYEKEE (reference sequence). The CDR3 region has the DNA TGTGCCAGCAGCTTGGTCGGGGGGACCTACAATGAGCAGTTCTTC. Amino acids: CASSLVGGTYNEQFF.

This clonotype showed up just a few times. This sequence joins TRBV20-1 and TRBJ1-5; D is unclear. Germline CDR1 DFQATT, CDR2 SNEGSKA (reference sequence). This CDR3 spans 14 amino acids. The V and J ends lost 3 bases and 5 bases respectively, with 14 bases between them. As DNA, the CDR3 is TGCAGTGCTAGTCTTGGGGAACATTATCAGCCCCAGCATTTT. This gives the protein CSASLGEHYQPQHF.